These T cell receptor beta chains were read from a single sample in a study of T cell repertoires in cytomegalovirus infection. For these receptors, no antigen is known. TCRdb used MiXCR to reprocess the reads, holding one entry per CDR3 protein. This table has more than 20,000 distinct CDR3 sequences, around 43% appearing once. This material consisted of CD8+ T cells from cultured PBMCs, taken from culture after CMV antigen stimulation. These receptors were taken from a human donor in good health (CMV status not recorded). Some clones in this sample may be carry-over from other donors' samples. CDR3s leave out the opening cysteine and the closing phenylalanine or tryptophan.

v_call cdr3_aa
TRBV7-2 ASSPGTTNTGELF
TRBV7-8 ASSLRTSGGPAAEQF
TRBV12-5 ASAVGGFSYEQY
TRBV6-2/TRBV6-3 ASSLRRVNTGELF
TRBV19 ASKGINTGELF
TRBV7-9 ASSADGTGNHEAF
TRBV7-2 ASSLGLGGGVSTDTQY
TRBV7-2 ASSLGWADQETQY
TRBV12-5 ASGWSGTVNEKLF
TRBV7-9 ASSSRGQGSYNEKLF
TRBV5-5 ASSGLNYGYT
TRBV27 ASSLGLPYTYEQY
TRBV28 TSSFTSGGPYEQY
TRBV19 ASREGMFTEAF
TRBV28 ASSTMRTSGRNTGELF
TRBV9 ASSVAGNWNTEAF
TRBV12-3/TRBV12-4 ASRKGTVNQPQH
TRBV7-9 ASRPPGHGTGELF
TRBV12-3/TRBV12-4 ASSLSDLIIYEQY
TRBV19 ASSVDGYDQPQH
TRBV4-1 ASSQGLTAGGYGYT
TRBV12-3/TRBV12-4 ASSLSGNTEAF
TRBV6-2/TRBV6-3 ASISSGRYNEQF
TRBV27 VSSQDWSTGEQY
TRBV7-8 ASSLEGQGSNQPQH
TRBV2 ASSGGTSSYNEQF
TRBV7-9 ASSPHRAKADTEAF
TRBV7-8 ASSLSQSTDTQY
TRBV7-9 ASRLPGGVDNEQF
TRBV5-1 ASSKDRGMNEQF
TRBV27 ASSLWSGQQETQY
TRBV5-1 ASSFHGVPGQEDYEQY
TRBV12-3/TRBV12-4 ASSLSRSGNIQY
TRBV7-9 ASSLADMAAYT
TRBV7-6 ASSQGQVQETQY
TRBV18 ASSPRLAGGPGNEQF
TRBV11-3 ASSLDLAPTYEQY
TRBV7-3 ASSSGTGVDEQY
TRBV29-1 SVWRDREAF
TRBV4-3 ASSQEGIGTGGDYGYT
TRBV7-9 ASSASESSYNEQF
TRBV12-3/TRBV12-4 ASLGRADPWHGYT
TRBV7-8 ASSLMTGSSYEQY
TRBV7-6 ASSPGGLAGLDEQF
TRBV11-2 ASSPVGSITHNEQF
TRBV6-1 ASSEASGHTDTQY
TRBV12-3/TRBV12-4 ASSPHQVEQF
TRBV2 ASSYSKINTEAF
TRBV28 ASSLWSEEDTQY
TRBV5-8 ASSAQGGYSPLH
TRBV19 ASRRANEQY
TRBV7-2 ASSLILAGGDTQY
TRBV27 ASSPTNNRAGELF
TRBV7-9 ASSFSDGELF
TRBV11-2 ASSLVTGTNTEAF
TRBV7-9 AVGGSYEQY
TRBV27 ASYGVLGDGYT
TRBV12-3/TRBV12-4 ASSLRGRTPETQY
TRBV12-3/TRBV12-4 ASSLKGGDEQF
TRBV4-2 ASSSRRGLGNTIY